This T cell receptor beta chain was found in a study of STAT5B mutations in CD4+ large granular lymphocyte leukemia. General observations from the study: CD4-sorted patient repertoires seemed more clonal than healthy CD4+ repertoires.

Points on this clone: What it recognizes is unknown.

Germline-derived CDR1 and CDR2 are SGHTA and FQGTGA. J gave up 7 bases and V 2 bases, and 9 bases lay outside the gene matches. CDR3 length: 15 residues. Sequencing was at survey level. Source study methods: The detection floor for productive clonotype frequency was 2.59 x 10-5. Profiling relied on immunoSEQ multiplex PCR, and the TCRdb table lists in-frame clones only, not all of them. V and J calls and clone size are those listed in that table; D and trimming were worked out from the DNA. The sample lists around 34,000 clones, over 75% occurring once. Buffy coats from healthy blood donors served as controls.

The sample comprised CD4+ T cells from blood buffy coats. The rearrangement uses TRBV7-3 and TRBJ2-7; 9 nucleotides agree with TRBD1. The sequence was obtained from a human donor in good health. In nucleotides, the CDR3 is TGTGCCAGCAGCTTAGTCGGGACAGGGTTCGGTGAGCAGTACTTC. It translates to CASSLVGTGFGEQYF.